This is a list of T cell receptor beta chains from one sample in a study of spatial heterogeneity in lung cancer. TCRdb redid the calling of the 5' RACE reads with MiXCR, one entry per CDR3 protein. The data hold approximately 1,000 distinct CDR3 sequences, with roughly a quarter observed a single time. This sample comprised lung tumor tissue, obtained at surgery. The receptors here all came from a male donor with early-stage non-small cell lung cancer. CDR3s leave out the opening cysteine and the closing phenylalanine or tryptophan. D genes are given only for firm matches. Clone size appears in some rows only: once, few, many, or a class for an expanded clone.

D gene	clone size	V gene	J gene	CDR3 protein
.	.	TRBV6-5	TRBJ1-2	ASSSTLPGGLYGYT
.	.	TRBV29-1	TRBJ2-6	SAADSGANVLT
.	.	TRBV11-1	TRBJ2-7	ASSQHPGPYEQY
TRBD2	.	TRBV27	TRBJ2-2	ASLGLAGGPRTGELF
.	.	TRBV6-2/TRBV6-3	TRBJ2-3	ASRTPVGDCTDTQY
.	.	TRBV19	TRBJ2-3	ASSYDFSTDTQY
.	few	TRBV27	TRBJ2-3	ASTLKGYSPADTQY
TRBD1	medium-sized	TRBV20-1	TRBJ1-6	SARQGASPLH
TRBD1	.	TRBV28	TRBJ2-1	TCGQGNYNEQF
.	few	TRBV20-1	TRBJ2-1	SANLDVYNEQF
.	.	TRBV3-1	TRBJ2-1	ASSHETREQF
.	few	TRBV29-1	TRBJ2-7	SVDTDSSYEQY
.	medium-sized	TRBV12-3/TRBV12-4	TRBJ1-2	ASSFARANYGYT
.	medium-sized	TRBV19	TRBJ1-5	ASSIGGTGNQPQH
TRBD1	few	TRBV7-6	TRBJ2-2	ASSLEWAGTGRSGELF
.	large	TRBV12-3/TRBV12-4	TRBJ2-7	ASSSGVREQY
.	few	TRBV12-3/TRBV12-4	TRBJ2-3	ASSSRVPGTDTQY
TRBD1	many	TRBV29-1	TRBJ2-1	SVEVRTGLYNEQF
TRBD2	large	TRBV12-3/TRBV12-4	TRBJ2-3	ASSFSGGPTDTQY
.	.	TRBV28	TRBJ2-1	ASIGGSGGDEQF
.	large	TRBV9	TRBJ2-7	ASSVGGPGDLHEQY
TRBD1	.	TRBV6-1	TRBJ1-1	ASSTTGGSTEAF
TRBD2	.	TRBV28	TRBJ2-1	ASSQTGTSGGGEQF
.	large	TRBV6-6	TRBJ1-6	ASSYRGYNSPLH
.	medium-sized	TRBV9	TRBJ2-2	ASSVVQGSGELF
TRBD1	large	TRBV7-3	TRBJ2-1	ASSRDSFYNEQF
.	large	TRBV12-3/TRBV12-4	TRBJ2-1	ASRPGMGEQF
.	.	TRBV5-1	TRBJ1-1	ASSLPLNTEAF
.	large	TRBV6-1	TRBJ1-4	ASSESVGANEKLF
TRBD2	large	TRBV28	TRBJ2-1	ASSGGLAGGITREQF
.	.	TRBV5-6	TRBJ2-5	ASSLATVETQY
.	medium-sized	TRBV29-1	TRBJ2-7	SAVTSYEQY
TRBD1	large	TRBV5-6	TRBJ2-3	ASSTDRGTVQY
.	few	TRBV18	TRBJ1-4	ASSPEAITTEKLF
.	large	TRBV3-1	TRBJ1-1	ASSQVRGNTEAF
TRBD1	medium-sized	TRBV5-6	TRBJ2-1	ASSAVRDRRQF
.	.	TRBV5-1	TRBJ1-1	ASSLAPGGEAF
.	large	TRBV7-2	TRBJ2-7	ASSLDPGNYEQY
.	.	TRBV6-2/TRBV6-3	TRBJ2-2	ASSYLGGFTGELF
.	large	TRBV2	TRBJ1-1	ASSEKRAL